This TCR beta chain comes out of a study of blood T cells in healthy people across ages. Study-wide points: Expanded clonotype shifts may have been confounded, as the donors had an unknown CMV status. TCR beta diversity per million T cells fell roughly linearly with age.

Regarding this clonotype: No antigen is known for it.

Sample-barcoded 5' priming and a J-beta primer mix drove a second PCR of 7 to 11 cycles. TCRdb reprocessed the 5' RACE reads via MiXCR and lists one record per CDR3 protein. This table has approximately 780,000 distinct CDR3 sequences, about 26% appearing once. The same sample was also studied in work on T cells of mothers and their children. As that report states: For the second PCR, the M1S primer put in sample barcodes and 2-4 random nucleotides. Maternal samples each gave over 9 million TCR beta CDR3 reads, and child samples several million each.

Sequencing was done on a sample of blood. The clonotype was recovered from a boy between 10 and 17 years old in good health.

As DNA, the CDR3 is TGTGCCAGCAGCCAAAATATCGGTGAGCAGTTCTTC. Its translation is CASSQNIGEQFF. The J gene is TRBJ2-1, the V gene TRBV14; D remains unclear. The CDR3 is 12 amino acids. Germline CDR1 and CDR2: SGHDN and FVKESK. Trimming pared 2 bases from V and 9 bases from J, leaving 8 bases between.